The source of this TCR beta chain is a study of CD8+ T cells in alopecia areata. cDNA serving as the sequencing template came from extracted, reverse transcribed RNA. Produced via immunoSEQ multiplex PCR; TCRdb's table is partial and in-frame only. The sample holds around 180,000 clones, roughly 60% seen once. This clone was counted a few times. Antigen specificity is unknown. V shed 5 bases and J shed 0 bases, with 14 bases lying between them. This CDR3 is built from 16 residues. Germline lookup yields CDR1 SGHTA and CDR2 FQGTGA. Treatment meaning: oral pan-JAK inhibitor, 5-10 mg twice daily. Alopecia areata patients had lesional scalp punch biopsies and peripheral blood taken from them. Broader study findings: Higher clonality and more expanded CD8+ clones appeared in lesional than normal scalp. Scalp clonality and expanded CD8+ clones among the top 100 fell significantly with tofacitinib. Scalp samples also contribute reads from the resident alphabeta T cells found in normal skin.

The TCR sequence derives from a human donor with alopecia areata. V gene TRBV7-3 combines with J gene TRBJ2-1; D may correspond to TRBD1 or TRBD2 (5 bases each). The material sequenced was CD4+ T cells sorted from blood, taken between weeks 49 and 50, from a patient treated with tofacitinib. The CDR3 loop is CASSILGASSYNEQFF. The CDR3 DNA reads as TGTGCCAGCAGCATTCTCGGGGCGAGCTCCTACAATGAGCAGTTCTTC.